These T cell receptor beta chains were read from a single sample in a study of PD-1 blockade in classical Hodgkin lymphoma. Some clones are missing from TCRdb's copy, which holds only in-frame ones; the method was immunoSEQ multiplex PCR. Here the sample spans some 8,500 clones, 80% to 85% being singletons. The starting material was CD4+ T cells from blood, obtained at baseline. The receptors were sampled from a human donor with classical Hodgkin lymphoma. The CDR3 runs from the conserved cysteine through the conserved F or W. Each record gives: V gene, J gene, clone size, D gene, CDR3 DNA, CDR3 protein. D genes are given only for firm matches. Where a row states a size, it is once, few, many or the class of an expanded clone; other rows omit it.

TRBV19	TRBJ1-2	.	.	TGTGCCAGCAAAGACGCCCCAGGGGACTATGGCTACACCTTC	CASKDAPGDYGYTF
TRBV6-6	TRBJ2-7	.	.	TGTGCCAGCAAGGGCGGTTCCTACGAGCAGTACTTC	CASKGGSYEQYF
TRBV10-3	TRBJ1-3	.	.	TGTGCCATCAGTGATTTTGGAAACACCATATATTTT	CAISDFGNTIYF
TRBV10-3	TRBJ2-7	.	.	TGTGCCATCAGCCGGACGGGGGCTTCCTACGAGCAGTACTTC	CAISRTGASYEQYF
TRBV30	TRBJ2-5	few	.	TGTGCCTGGAGTACCGGAGAGACCCAGTACTTC	CAWSTGETQYF
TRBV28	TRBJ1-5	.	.	TGTGCCAGCAGTTTCGCGGACGCCCAGCCCCAGCATTTT	CASSFADAQPQHF
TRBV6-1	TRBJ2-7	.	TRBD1	TGTGCCAGTCGTCGGACAGGGGGCCCCTACGAGCAGTACTTC	CASRRTGGPYEQYF
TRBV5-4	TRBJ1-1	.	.	TGTGCCAGCAGCTTTCTTCCGTACGAATCAAGGCGAAACACTGAAGCTTTCTTT	CASSFLPYESRRNTEAFF
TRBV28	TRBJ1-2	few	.	TGTGCCAGCAGTGCTAGCCCCCTGGCTAACTATGGCTACACCTTC	CASSASPLANYGYTF
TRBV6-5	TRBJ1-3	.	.	TGTGCCAGCAGCAGCTGGGGGCCCGGAAACACCATATATTTT	CASSSWGPGNTIYF
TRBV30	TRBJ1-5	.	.	TGTGCCTGGAGTGCAGGGGTCAATCAGCCCCAGCATTTT	CAWSAGVNQPQHF
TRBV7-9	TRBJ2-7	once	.	TGTGCCAGCAGCTTAGCCCATGGGTCGGGGTCCTACGAGCAGTACTTC	CASSLAHGSGSYEQYF
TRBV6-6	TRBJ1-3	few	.	TGTGCCAGCAGACCCGGACAGGGAAACACCATATATTTT	CASRPGQGNTIYF
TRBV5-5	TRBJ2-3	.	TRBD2	TGTGCCAGCAGCTCTTTAGCGGGGCTCACAGATACGCAGTATTTT	CASSSLAGLTDTQYF
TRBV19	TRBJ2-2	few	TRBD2	TGTGCCACTAGACTAGCGGGTTCGAACACCGGGGAGCTGTTTTTT	CATRLAGSNTGELFF
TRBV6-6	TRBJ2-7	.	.	TGTGCCAGCTCAAGGGACGAGAGATACGAGCAGTACTTC	CASSRDERYEQYF
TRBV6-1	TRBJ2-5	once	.	TGTGCCAGCACCCGCTCAGGGTATCAAGAGACCCAGTACTTC	CASTRSGYQETQYF
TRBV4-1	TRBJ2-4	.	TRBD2	TGCGCCAGCAGCCAAGACCCCACTAGCGGGAGAGAGCTAGCCAAAAACATTCAGTACTTC	CASSQDPTSGRELAKNIQYF
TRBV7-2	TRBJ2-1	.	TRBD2	TGTGCCAGCAGCTATGGGACTAGCGGCTTCAATGAGCAGTTCTTC	CASSYGTSGFNEQFF
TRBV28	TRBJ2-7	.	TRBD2	TGTGCCAGCAGTCCACAGACTAGCGGGAGCCACGAGCAGTACTTC	CASSPQTSGSHEQYF
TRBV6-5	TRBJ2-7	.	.	TGTGCCAGCAGTTACTCAGAACAGGGATACGAGCAGTACTTC	CASSYSEQGYEQYF